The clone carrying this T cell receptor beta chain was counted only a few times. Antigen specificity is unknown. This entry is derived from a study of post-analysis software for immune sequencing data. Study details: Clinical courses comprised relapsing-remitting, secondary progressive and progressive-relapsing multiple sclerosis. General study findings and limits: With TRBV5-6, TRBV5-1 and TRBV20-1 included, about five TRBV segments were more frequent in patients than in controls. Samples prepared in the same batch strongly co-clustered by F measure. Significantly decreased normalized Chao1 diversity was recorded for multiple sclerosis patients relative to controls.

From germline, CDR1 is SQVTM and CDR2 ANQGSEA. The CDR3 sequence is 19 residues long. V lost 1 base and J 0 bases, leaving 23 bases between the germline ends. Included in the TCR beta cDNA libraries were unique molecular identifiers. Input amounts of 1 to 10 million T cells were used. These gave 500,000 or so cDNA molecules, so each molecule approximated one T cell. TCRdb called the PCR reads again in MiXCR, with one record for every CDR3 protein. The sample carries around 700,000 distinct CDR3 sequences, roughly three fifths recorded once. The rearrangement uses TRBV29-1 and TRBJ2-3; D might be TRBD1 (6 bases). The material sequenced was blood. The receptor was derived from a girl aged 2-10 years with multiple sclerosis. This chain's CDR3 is CSVEGANRVQPTSTDTQYF. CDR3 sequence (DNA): TGCAGCGTTGAAGGGGCAAACAGGGTACAACCTACTAGCACAGATACGCAGTATTTT.